The 12 T cell receptor beta chains listed next were all sequenced from one sample in a study of CD8 T cells in Susac syndrome. Random-hexamer reverse transcription was applied to about 0.45 to 1 ug RNA. TCRdb used MiXCR to reprocess the immunoSEQ multiplex PCR reads, holding one entry per CDR3 protein. The sample gives 150,000 to 200,000 distinct CDR3 sequences, 85% to 95% of which show up once; 0.13% is in the top ten. Sample: CD4+ T cells from PBMCs. The receptors derive from a human donor in good health.

This sequence joins TRBV2 and TRBJ2-2; D is ambiguous. The length of the CDR3 is 14 residues. V dropped 6 bases and J dropped 4 bases, with 12 bases sitting between them. The germline V gene has CDR1 SNHLY and CDR2 FYNNEI. The CDR3 coding sequence is TGTGCCAGCAGCCCCAGGAATCCCACCGGGGAGCTGTTTTTT. Residues: CASSPRNPTGELFF.

This chain connects TRBV29-1 to TRBJ2-1, with 11 bases identical to TRBD2. Trimming at V came to 3 bases and at J to 12 bases, leaving 7 bases not matched to a gene. The CDR3 is made up of 13 amino acids. The germline CDR1 and CDR2 sequences are SQVTM and ANQGSEA. The CDR3 region is CSVELAGGSWQFF. Here the CDR3 DNA reads TGCAGCGTTGAGCTAGCGGGGGGAAGTTGGCAGTTCTTC.

The gene calls are TRBV5-1 and TRBJ2-1, with 11 bases identical to TRBD2. Germline V gene data show CDR1 as SGHRS and CDR2 as YFSETQ. J gave up 4 bases and V 3 bases, and 6 bases lay outside the gene matches. The CDR3 contains 16 residues. CDR3 nucleotides: TGCGCCAGCAGCTCCGGAGGGACTAGCGGATACAATGAGCAGTTCTTC. It is translated as CASSSGGTSGYNEQFF.

This clonotype was detected only once. J is TRBJ1-1 and V is TRBV29-1; D unresolved. Germline lookup yields CDR1 SQVTM and CDR2 ANQGSEA. The CDR3 has 13 amino acids. Trimming took 3 bases from V and 1 from J, leaving 9 bases between them. For the CDR3, the DNA is TGCAGCGTTGAGAAGGGCACGAACACTGAAGCTTTCTTT. It is translated as CSVEKGTNTEAFF.

V usage is TRBV7-3 and J usage is TRBJ1-5; TRBD1 aligns across 10 bases. Germline trimming cut 4 bases from V and 4 bases from J; bases unmatched to any gene: 7. Per the germline V gene, CDR1 is SGHTA and CDR2 is FQGTGA. The CDR3 spans 16 residues. CDR3 sequence: CASSWGTGAPNQPQHF. The CDR3 coding sequence is TGTGCCAGCAGCTGGGGGACAGGGGCCCCAAATCAGCCCCAGCATTTT.

The chain joins TRBV3-1 to TRBJ2-5; tentative D call: TRBD1 (5 bases). Trimming shortened V by 3 bases and J by 2 bases, and 16 bases separated the two germline ends. Per germline, CDR1 LGHDT and CDR2 YNNKEL (reference sequence). The CDR3 totals 16 residues. The CDR3 loop is CASSQDTATWQETQYF. The CDR3, as DNA: TGTGCCAGCAGCCAGGACACAGCGACCTGGCAAGAGACCCAGTACTTC.

V is TRBV12-3 or TRBV12-4 and J is TRBJ2-3, with D tentatively TRBD1 (6 bases). V lost 5 bases and J lost 0, with 15 bases in between. CDR3 size: 16 residues. CDR3 residues: CASSGGQDLSTDTQYF. The CDR3 bases are TGTGCCAGCAGTGGGGGCCAGGACCTAAGCACAGATACGCAGTATTTT.

The chain joins TRBV19 to TRBJ2-3; TRBD1 agrees at 7 bases. CDR3 length: 15 amino acids. Per germline, CDR1 LNHDA and CDR2 SQIVND (reference sequence). V trimming: 10 bases; J trimming: 6 bases; junction bases outside the gene matches: 16. CDR3 sequence reads: CATIQQGILSDTQYF. DNA of the CDR3: TGTGCCACCATCCAACAGGGGATTCTCTCGGATACGCAGTATTTT.

The chain is built from TRBV28 and TRBJ1-1, with D hard to call. Trimming cost V 6 bases and J 5 bases, with 7 bases left between them. The length of the CDR3 is 11 residues. Germline V gene sequence: CDR1 MDHEN, CDR2 SYDVKM. CDR3 bases: TGTGCCAGCAGGTTAAGGACTGAAGCTTTCTTT. Its protein is CASRLRTEAFF.

The V call is TRBV6-1, the J call TRBJ2-4; D is perhaps TRBD1 or TRBD2 (5 bases each). The V end lost 11 bases, the J end lost 4 bases, and 12 bases lay between the germline ends. The CDR3 length is 12 residues. CDR1 and CDR2 (germline): MNHNS, SASEGT. CDR3 DNA: TGTGCCGCACGGGGCAGTAAAAACATTCAGTACTTC. It translates to CAARGSKNIQYF.

The chain is built from TRBV27 and TRBJ1-5; no clear D gene. Per the germline V gene, CDR1 is MNHEY and CDR2 is SMNVEV (reference sequence). Trimming stripped 2 bases from V and 11 bases from J, with 13 bases between. This CDR3 spans 13 amino acids. The CDR3 reads CASSLVAPISQHF. The CDR3 DNA is TGTGCCAGCAGTTTAGTGGCCCCGATATCCCAGCATTTT.

As regards this clonotype: At one end the junction does not follow the germline gene, possibly because of a read error. This chain connects TRBV2 to TRBJ1-6; D may be TRBD1 (6 bases). Germline lookup yields CDR1 SNHLY and CDR2 FYNNEI. This CDR3 has 15 residues. CDR3 in amino acids: CASNEQGTYNSPLHF. The CDR3 nucleotides are TGTGCCAGCAATGAACAGGGTACCTATAATTCACCCCTCCACTTT.